This paragraph reports one T cell receptor (beta chain). The CDR3 sequence is 14 residues long. The germline V gene encodes CDR1 SGHTA and CDR2 FQGNSA. J was trimmed by 6 bases and V by 6 bases; bases with no gene match: 7. Patients from Seattle were sampled longitudinally, starting during active infection. This sample stems from a study of blood T cell repertoires in COVID-19. Study background: Sites across the United States, Italy and Spain contributed samples from acute and convalescent COVID-19.

The authors' processing: Reference gene primer amplification in the assay estimated nucleated cell counts. The repertoire was sequenced with immunoSEQ multiplex PCR; TCRdb's copy has only in-frame clones and lacks some. V, J and clone size were drawn from that table, and D and trimming were deduced from the DNA. The sample holds a few hundred thousand clones, about 90% seen once. This sequence originates from a woman aged 55-75 years with COVID-19, enrolled during active disease. The rearrangement joins TRBV7-2 to TRBJ1-5, with 8 bases aligning to TRBD1. Material: peripheral blood. The chain's CDR3 is CASSLSGGSQPQHF. CDR3 DNA sequence: TGTGCCAGCAGTCTATCAGGGGGCAGTCAGCCCCAGCATTTT. The entire variable domain, with the rest obtained from reference TRBV7-2 and TRBJ1-5, is as follows: GAGVSQSPSNKVTEKGKDVELRCDPISGHTALYWYRQSLGQGLEFLIYFQGNSAPDKSGLPSDRFSAERTGGSVSTLTIQRTQQEDSAVYLCASSLSGGSQPQHFGDGTRLSIL.